These 28 T cell receptor beta chains came from one sample sequenced in a study of blood T cells in healthy people across ages. It was with a sample-barcoded 5' primer and a J-beta primer mix that a second PCR of roughly 7 to 11 cycles was run. TCRdb fed the 5' RACE reads into MiXCR, producing one record per CDR3 protein. Among some 700,000 distinct CDR3 sequences listed, roughly 41% were seen once. Sequenced input: blood. These receptors were taken from a woman aged 60 to 75 in good health.

This clonotype was found many times. The V gene is TRBV29-1, the J gene TRBJ2-7, with D perhaps TRBD2 (5 bases). Germline V lookup: CDR1 SQVTM, CDR2 ANQGSEA. This CDR3 contains 13 residues. Trimming stripped 4 bases from V and 5 bases from J, with 15 bases between. The CDR3 nucleotides read TGCAGCGTTGGCGTAGCGAGAACTGACGAGCAGTACTTC. Residues: CSVGVARTDEQYF.

This chain connects TRBV10-3 to TRBJ2-1; D remains ambiguous. Trimming took off 9 bases at V and 10 bases at J, with 16 bases between the two ends. The CDR3 has 12 amino acids. Germline lookup yields CDR1 ENHRY and CDR2 SYGVKD. For the CDR3, the DNA is TGTGCCATGGCCGGAGACCCCTACGAGCAGTTCTTC. Its protein is CAMAGDPYEQFF.

As regards this clonotype: It may be a read error: a sequence one base away is much more abundant. The genes are TRBV2 and TRBJ2-5; D unclear. V was pared by 0 bases and J by 4 bases, with 9 bases between. The CDR3 has 14 amino acids. The germline CDR1 and CDR2 sequences are SNHLY and FYNNEI. The CDR3 DNA sequence: TGTGCCAGCAGTGAAGCGCAGGCGCGAGAGACCCAGTACTTC. Encoded protein: CASSEAQARETQYF.

V usage is TRBV9 and J usage is TRBJ2-7; D gene uncertain. The CDR3 is 12 residues long. Germline V gene sequence: CDR1 SGDLS, CDR2 YYNGEE. V lost 0 bases, J lost 6 bases, and 7 bases lay in between. CDR3 nucleotides: TGTGCCAGCAGCGTAGTGTCAGGCGAGCAGTACTTC. Encoded protein: CASSVVSGEQYF.

This clonotype was counted between two and nine times. The J gene is TRBJ2-2, the V gene TRBV24-1; tentatively, D is TRBD1 (6 bases). Trimming pared 3 bases from V and 3 bases from J, leaving 10 bases between. CDR1 is KGHDR and CDR2 is SFDVKD in the germline V gene. The CDR3 runs to 15 residues. The CDR3 spells CATSDPGQDTGELFF. The CDR3 nucleotides are TGTGCCACCAGTGATCCGGGACAAGACACCGGGGAGCTGTTTTTT.

This clonotype occurred a few times. V usage is TRBV20-1 and J usage is TRBJ2-1; D could derive from TRBD1 or TRBD2 (5 bases each). Per germline, CDR1 DFQATT and CDR2 SNEGSKA (reference sequence). The CDR3 sequence is 12 residues long. With 6 bases removed from V and 8 bases from J, the gap between germline ends came to 14 bases. CDR3 nucleotide sequence: TGCAGTGCCAGGGACCCTGGGGATGAGCAGTTCTTC. Its protein is CSARDPGDEQFF.

The rearrangement uses TRBV27 and TRBJ2-7, with D perhaps given as TRBD1 or TRBD2 (5 bases each). V shed 5 bases and J shed 11 bases, with 10 bases lying between them. This CDR3 has 10 amino acids. CDR1 is MNHEY and CDR2 is SMNVEV in the germline V gene (reference sequence). The CDR3 sequence: CASSTRGEYF. The CDR3, as DNA: TGTGCCAGCAGTACAAGAGGGGAGTACTTC.

The V and J genes are TRBV2 and TRBJ1-4; D not resolved. V lost 6 bases and J 0 bases, leaving 14 bases between the germline ends. This CDR3 contains 16 residues. The germline V gene has CDR1 SNHLY and CDR2 FYNNEI. The CDR3: CASSPSLVSTNEKLFF. CDR3 in DNA: TGTGCCAGCAGCCCTTCCCTTGTTTCAACTAATGAAAAACTGTTTTTT.

This clonotype was observed at least ten times. The CDR3 spells CSVSQGKLNEKLFF. The CDR3 DNA is TGCAGCGTTTCCCAGGGAAAGCTTAATGAAAAACTGTTTTTT. This chain links TRBV29-1 with TRBJ1-4, with a possible D match to TRBD1 (5 bases). The CDR3 extends over 14 amino acids. The germline V and J ends were trimmed by 5 bases and 4 bases, with 14 bases remaining between them. CDR1 SQVTM and CDR2 ANQGSEA come from the germline V gene. Using reference TRBV29-1 and TRBJ1-4 for the parts outside the CDR3, the full variable domain is SAVISQKPSRDICQRGTSLTIQCQVDSQVTMMFWYRQQPGQSLTLIATANQGSEATYESGFVIDKFPISRPNLTFSTLTVSNMSPEDSSIYLCSVSQGKLNEKLFFGSGTQLSVL.

In this sample, this clonotype turned up once. The chain employs TRBV29-1 and TRBJ1-1; D unclear. Trimming took 6 bases from V and 3 from J, leaving 14 bases between them. Germline loops: CDR1 SQVTM, CDR2 ANQGSEA. CDR3 length: 13 residues. CDR3 residues: CSVRGNSDTEAFF. CDR3 bases: TGCAGCGTGCGCGGGAATTCGGACACTGAAGCTTTCTTT.

This clonotype was seen a handful of times. Here the CDR3 reads CASSTPGQGARDTQYF. The DNA for the CDR3 is TGTGCCAGCAGCACCCCGGGACAGGGGGCAAGAGATACGCAGTATTTT. The chain joins TRBV7-3 to TRBJ2-3, with 12 bases that match TRBD1. Germline V lookup: CDR1 SGHTA, CDR2 FQGTGA. V shed 5 bases, J shed 5 bases, and the junction held 8 bases outside the gene matches. The CDR3 totals 16 residues.

This clonotype turned up a few times. The CDR3 coding sequence is TGTGCCAGCAGTTTCCGGCAGGGGAGCAATGAGCAGTTCTTC. This codes for CASSFRQGSNEQFF. This chain links TRBV12-3 or TRBV12-4 with TRBJ2-1, with TRBD1 as a possible D gene (6 bases). V lost 3 bases, J lost 6 bases, and 12 bases lay in between. The CDR3 consists of 14 residues.

This sequence joins TRBV7-2 and TRBJ2-7; maybe TRBD2 (5 bases). The CDR3 runs 13 residues. Germline V CDR1 and CDR2: SGHTA, FQGNSA. Trimming took 5 bases from V and 1 from J, leaving 9 bases between them. CDR3 sequence: CASSPRVSYEQYF. CDR3 DNA sequence: TGTGCCAGCAGCCCGCGGGTATCCTACGAGCAGTACTTC. The whole variable domain, remainder taken from reference TRBV7-2 and TRBJ2-7, is GAGVSQSPSNKVTEKGKDVELRCDPISGHTALYWYRQSLGQGLEFLIYFQGNSAPDKSGLPSDRFSAERTGGSVSTLTIQRTQQEDSAVYLCASSPRVSYEQYFGPGTRLTVT.

V usage is TRBV7-2 and J usage is TRBJ2-5; the match to TRBD2 covers 9 bases. There are 14 residues in the CDR3. Germline lookup yields CDR1 SGHTA and CDR2 FQGNSA. After removal of 10 bases from V and 11 bases from J, the junction contained 17 bases not matched to a gene. In DNA, the CDR3 is TGTGCCACAAAACTGGCGGGAGGGCCAAAGGAGCAGTACTTC. The encoded protein is CATKLAGGPKEQYF.

This clonotype was picked up a small number of times. V is TRBV7-2 and J is TRBJ1-2, with 7 bases identical to TRBD1. V gave up 5 bases and J gave up 6 bases; unmatched junction bases: 15. The germline V gene encodes CDR1 SGHTA and CDR2 FQGNSA. The CDR3 is 16 amino acids. The CDR3 reads CASSPLTGRGNDGYTF. In DNA, the CDR3 is TGTGCCAGCAGCCCCCTTACAGGCAGGGGGAATGATGGCTACACCTTC.

The chain couples TRBV12-3 or TRBV12-4 to TRBJ1-1; D unclear. This CDR3 is built from 12 residues. V was cut by 5 bases and J by 10 bases, with 14 bases left in between. CDR3 sequence: CASSLRLPRAFF. The CDR3 DNA follows: TGTGCCAGCAGTCTCCGACTGCCCCGAGCTTTCTTT.

This clonotype was seen many times. The chain couples TRBV18 to TRBJ2-1, with TRBD2 matching 8 bases. Germline CDR1 and CDR2: KGHSH and LQKENI. The CDR3 covers 16 residues. V was clipped by 4 bases and J by 0 bases; unmatched bases: 5. The CDR3 DNA follows: TGTGCCAGCTCACTGAGCGGGGGTAGCTCCTACAATGAGCAGTTCTTC. Residues: CASSLSGGSSYNEQFF.

V usage is TRBV27 and J usage is TRBJ1-5; no clear D gene. V was cut by 8 bases and J by 4 bases, with 15 bases left in between. The germline CDR1 and CDR2 sequences are MNHEY and SMNVEV (reference sequence). CDR3 length equals 14 residues. This CDR3 reads CASGREVGNQPQHF. The CDR3 nucleotides read TGTGCCAGCGGTCGGGAGGTGGGGAATCAGCCCCAGCATTTT.

The V call is TRBV20-1, the J call TRBJ1-5; D is uncertain. V dropped 5 bases and J dropped 0 bases, with 14 bases sitting between them. The CDR3 contains 15 residues. CDR1 and CDR2 (germline): DFQATT, SNEGSKA (reference sequence). This CDR3 is CSARRPGYSNQPQHF. The CDR3 DNA sequence: TGCAGTGCTCGTCGGCCCGGGTATAGCAATCAGCCCCAGCATTTT.

This clonotype has just one count. The rearrangement joins TRBV4-2 to TRBJ1-2; 8 nucleotides line up with TRBD1. The trim removed 0 bases at V and 4 bases at J, leaving 1 base unmatched. The CDR3 totals 14 residues. Germline values: CDR1 LGHNA, CDR2 YNFKEQ. DNA for the CDR3: TGTGCCAGCAGCCAAGAACAGGGGGTCTATGGCTACACCTTC. As protein: CASSQEQGVYGYTF.

The chain carries TRBV11-2 and TRBJ2-2; 8 nucleotides align to TRBD1. CDR1 is SGHAT, CDR2 FQNNGV, per germline. Trimming at V came to 2 bases and at J to 1 base, leaving 3 bases not matched to a gene. CDR3 length equals 16 residues. The CDR3 DNA reads as TGTGCCAGCAGCTTAACAGGGGGAATGAACACCGGGGAGCTGTTTTTT. The encoded protein is CASSLTGGMNTGELFF.

The chain couples TRBV14 to TRBJ1-1; no definite D call. CDR1 SGHDN and CDR2 FVKESK come from the germline V gene. V lost 3 bases to trimming and J lost 6 bases, with 8 bases between them. This CDR3 is 12 amino acids long. Written as DNA, the CDR3 is TGTGCCAGCAGCCAGTTGCAGTCTGAAGCTTTCTTT. It codes for CASSQLQSEAFF.

The gene calls are TRBV18 and TRBJ1-1; a weak D match, TRBD1 (6 bases). The CDR3 totals 14 residues. Germline V gene data show CDR1 as KGHSH and CDR2 as LQKENI. Trimming took off 3 bases at V and 1 base at J, with 9 bases between the two ends. This CDR3 is CASSPRQENTEAFF. CDR3 DNA sequence: TGTGCCAGCTCACCCCGACAGGAGAACACTGAAGCTTTCTTT.

This clonotype was seen only a few times. Written as DNA, the CDR3 is TGTGCCAGCAGCTCTCAGCGCGGGAGTAATGAGCAGTTCTTC. Residues: CASSSQRGSNEQFF. The rearrangement joins TRBV7-2 to TRBJ2-1; 7 bases fit TRBD2. The ends lost 4 bases at V and 7 bases at J; junction bases unmatched: 7. This CDR3 has 14 amino acids. CDR1 is SGHTA, CDR2 FQGNSA, per germline.

This clonotype was picked up one time. The gene calls are TRBV7-9 and TRBJ2-3, with 8 bases fitting TRBD1. The germline V gene has CDR1 SEHNR and CDR2 FQNEAQ (reference sequence). Trimming at V came to 6 bases and at J to 3 bases, leaving 5 bases not matched to a gene. CDR3 length equals 14 residues. The CDR3 sequence is CASRGQAPTDTQYF. The CDR3 DNA reads as TGTGCCAGCAGGGGACAGGCCCCGACAGATACGCAGTATTTT.

J is TRBJ2-3 and V is TRBV28, with 8 nucleotides matching TRBD1. CDR3 size: 13 residues. With V trimmed by 6 bases and J by 5 bases, 4 bases remained unmatched. CDR1 is MDHEN, CDR2 SYDVKM, per germline. The CDR3 bases are TGTGCCAGCAGGACAGGGGTGAAAGATACGCAGTATTTT. It encodes CASRTGVKDTQYF.

This clonotype was counted between two and nine times. This chain connects TRBV20-1 to TRBJ2-7, with D perhaps matching TRBD1 or TRBD2 (5 bases each). The V gene lost 6 bases and the J gene lost 2 bases, with 17 bases spanning the gap. This CDR3 spans 14 amino acids. Per germline, CDR1 DFQATT and CDR2 SNEGSKA (reference sequence). For the CDR3, the DNA is TGCAGTGCACACAACCGGGACGGTCCCTACGAGCAGTACTTC. Protein product: CSAHNRDGPYEQYF.

This clonotype has only a few counts. This chain uses TRBV6-5 with TRBJ2-3; D is perhaps TRBD1 (5 bases). Trimming removed 5 bases at V and 4 bases at J, with 19 bases between. Looked up from germline, CDR1 is MNHEY and CDR2 is SVGAGI. The CDR3 loop spans 16 amino acids. The CDR3 DNA follows: TGTGCCAGCAGTCCCTCCAGGGTCCCCCTGCCAGATACGCAGTATTTT. It is translated as CASSPSRVPLPDTQYF.